The rows below give T cell receptor beta chains drawn from one sample of a study of T cell repertoires in cytomegalovirus infection. These TCRs' antigens remain unknown. From the reads, TCRdb called clonotypes with MiXCR, one entry per CDR3 protein. This table holds 550,000 to 850,000 distinct CDR3 sequences, 30% to 35% found once. The specimen comprised cultured PBMCs, sampled from culture after CMV antigen stimulation. These receptors were collected from a human donor in good health (CMV status not recorded). Some clones in this sample may be carry-over from other donors' samples. CDR3s include the opening cysteine and the closing phenylalanine or tryptophan. Each record gives: V gene, D gene, clone size, CDR3 length, J gene, CDR3 protein, CDR3 DNA. D genes are given only for firm matches. The size entry is marked missing in some rows and otherwise reads once, few, many or a size class.

TRBV6-2/TRBV6-3	.	few	13	TRBJ2-1	CASSPRGGSGQFF	TGTGCCAGCAGCCCCAGGGGGGGATCTGGGCAGTTCTTC
TRBV30	TRBD2	.	11	TRBJ2-1	CAWGTSTEQFF	TGTGCCTGGGGGACTAGCACTGAGCAGTTCTTC
TRBV7-9	TRBD2	.	16	TRBJ2-1	CASSFGTSRGGREQFF	TGTGCCAGCAGCTTTGGAACGTCGCGGGGGGGCCGTGAGCAGTTCTTC
TRBV7-2	.	.	13	TRBJ2-5	CASSPPGPETQYF	TGTGCCAGCAGCCCCCCCGGCCCGGAGACCCAGTACTTC
TRBV29-1	TRBD2	.	14	TRBJ2-3	CSGLARGLGDTQYF	TGCTCAGGTTTGGCGCGGGGGTTGGGAGATACGCAGTATTTT
TRBV25-1	.	few	13	TRBJ1-1	CASSESSGPGAFF	TGTGCCAGCAGTGAATCGAGTGGTCCTGGGGCTTTCTTT
TRBV10-3	.	.	12	TRBJ1-1	CASGPADTEAFF	TGTGCCAGTGGGCCCGCGGATACTGAAGCTTTCTTT
TRBV7-9	TRBD2	.	14	TRBJ2-5	CASTKGTSFETQYF	TGTGCCAGCACCAAAGGGACTAGCTTTGAGACCCAGTACTTC
TRBV7-8	TRBD2	few	16	TRBJ2-3	CASSETGLAATDTQYF	TGTGCCAGCAGCGAGACGGGACTAGCGGCAACAGATACGCAGTATTTT
TRBV20-1	TRBD1	few	13	TRBJ1-6	CSAPGQGNSPLHF	TGCAGTGCTCCGGGACAGGGGAATTCACCCCTCCACTTT
TRBV7-9	.	few	14	TRBJ2-1	CASSLIEGLPSRFF	TGTGCCAGCAGCTTAATCGAGGGGTTACCTTCGCGGTTCTTC
TRBV28	TRBD2	.	13	TRBJ2-1	CASNGRGLSEQFF	TGTGCCTCAAACGGGAGGGGCCTCAGTGAGCAGTTCTTC
TRBV7-6	.	many	15	TRBJ2-1	CASSLLGRVTYEQFF	TGTGCCAGCAGCTTACTGGGCAGAGTGACCTATGAGCAGTTCTTC